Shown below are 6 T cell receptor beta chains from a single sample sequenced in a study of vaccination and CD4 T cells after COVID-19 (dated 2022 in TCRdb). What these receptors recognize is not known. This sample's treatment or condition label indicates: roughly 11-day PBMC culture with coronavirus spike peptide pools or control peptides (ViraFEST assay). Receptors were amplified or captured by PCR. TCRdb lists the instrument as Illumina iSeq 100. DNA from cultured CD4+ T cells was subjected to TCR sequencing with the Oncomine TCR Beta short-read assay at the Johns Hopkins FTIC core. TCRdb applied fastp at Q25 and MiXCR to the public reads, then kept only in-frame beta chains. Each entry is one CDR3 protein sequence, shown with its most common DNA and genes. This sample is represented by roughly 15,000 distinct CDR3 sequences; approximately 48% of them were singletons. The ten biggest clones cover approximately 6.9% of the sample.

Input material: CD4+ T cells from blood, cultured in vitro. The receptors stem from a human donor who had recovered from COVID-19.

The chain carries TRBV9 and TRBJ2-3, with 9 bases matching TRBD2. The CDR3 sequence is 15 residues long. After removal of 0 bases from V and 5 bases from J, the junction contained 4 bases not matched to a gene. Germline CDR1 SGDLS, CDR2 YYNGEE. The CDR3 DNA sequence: TGTGCCAGCAGCGTAGTGGGACTAGCAAAAGATACGCAGTATTTT. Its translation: CASSVVGLAKDTQYF. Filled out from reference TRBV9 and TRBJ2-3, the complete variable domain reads DSGVTQTPKHLITATGQRVTLRCSPRSGDLSVYWYQQSLDQGLQFLIQYYNGEERAKGNILERFSAQQFPDLHSELNLSSLELGDSALYFCASSVVGLAKDTQYFGPGTRLTVL.

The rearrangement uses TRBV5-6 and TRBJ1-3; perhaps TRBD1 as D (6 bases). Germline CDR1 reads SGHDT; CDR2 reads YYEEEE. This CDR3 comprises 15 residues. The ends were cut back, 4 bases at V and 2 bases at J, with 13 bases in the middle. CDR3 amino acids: CASSPLQGTGNTIYF. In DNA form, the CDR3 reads TGTGCCAGCAGCCCGCTGCAGGGGACTGGAAACACCATATATTTT.

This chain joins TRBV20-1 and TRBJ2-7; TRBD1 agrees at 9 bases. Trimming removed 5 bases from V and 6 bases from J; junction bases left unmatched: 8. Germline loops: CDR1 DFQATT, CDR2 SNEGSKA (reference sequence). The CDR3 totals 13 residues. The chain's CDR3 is CSAGGQGISEQYF. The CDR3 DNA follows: TGCAGTGCTGGGGGACAGGGAATTAGCGAGCAGTACTTC.

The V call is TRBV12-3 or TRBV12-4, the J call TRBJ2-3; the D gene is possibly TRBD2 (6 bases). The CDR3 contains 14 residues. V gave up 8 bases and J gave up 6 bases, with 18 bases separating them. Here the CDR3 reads CASSPGTGSDTQYF. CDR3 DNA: TGTGCCAGCTCCCCGGGGACTGGGTCCGATACGCAGTATTTT.

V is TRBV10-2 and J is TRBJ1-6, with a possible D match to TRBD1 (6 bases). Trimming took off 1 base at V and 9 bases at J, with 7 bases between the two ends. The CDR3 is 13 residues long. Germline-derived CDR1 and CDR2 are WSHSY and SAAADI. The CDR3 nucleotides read TGCGCCAGCAGTGAGTTAGGGGGTTCACCCCTCCACTTT. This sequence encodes CASSELGGSPLHF.

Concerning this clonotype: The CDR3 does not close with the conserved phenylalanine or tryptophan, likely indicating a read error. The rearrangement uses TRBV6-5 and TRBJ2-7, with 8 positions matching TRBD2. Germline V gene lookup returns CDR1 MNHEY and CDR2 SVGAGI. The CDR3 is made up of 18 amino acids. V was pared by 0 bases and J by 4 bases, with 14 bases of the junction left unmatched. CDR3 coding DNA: TGTGCCAGCAGTTACTCACCTCCCGGTGTAGCGGGAATGTACGAGCAGTACTAC. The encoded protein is CASSYSPPGVAGMYEQYY.